Listed here are 30 T cell receptor beta chains from one sample, sequenced in a study of blood T cell repertoires in COVID-19. TCRdb keeps only in-frame clones here, not all; method: immunoSEQ multiplex PCR. The sample consists of some 180,000 clones, 79% of them appearing once. The sequencing input was PBMCs or T cells enriched from blood (not recorded which). The receptor source for this set is a woman in her 70s in a cohort exposed to, infected with or recovered from COVID-19 (not recorded which).

Only one count was recorded for this clone. Additional DNA sequences in this sample encode the identical CDR3. This rearrangement joins TRBV20-1 to TRBJ1-1; no reliable D call. The CDR3 is 11 amino acids. Germline V lookup: CDR1 DFQATT, CDR2 SNEGSKA (reference sequence). Deletions cut 5 bases from V and 4 bases from J, with 8 bases between. Written as DNA, the CDR3 is TGCAGTGCTTCTCGAGGCACTGAAGCTTTCTTT. Translated: CSASRGTEAFF.

The gene calls are TRBV19 and TRBJ1-1; a weak D match, TRBD1 (5 bases). V was shortened by 4 bases and J by 1 base, with 13 bases between the two germline ends. From germline, CDR1 is LNHDA and CDR2 SQIVND (reference sequence). This CDR3 comprises 15 residues. CDR3 nucleotides: TGTGCCAGTAGTAAAAGGGGACTAAGGAACACTGAAGCTTTCTTT. This gives the protein CASSKRGLRNTEAFF.

The CDR3 sequence: CATSDIRVRAGTGITDTQYF. CDR3 DNA sequence: TGTGCCACCAGTGATATTCGTGTGAGGGCTGGAACAGGGATCACAGATACGCAGTATTTT. The chain is built from TRBV24-1 and TRBJ2-3, with TRBD1 as a possible D gene (6 bases). The CDR3 contains 20 residues. From germline, CDR1 is KGHDR and CDR2 SFDVKD. Trimming pared 3 bases from V and 2 bases from J, leaving 26 bases between.

This chain uses TRBV5-1 with TRBJ1-5, with 7 bases that match TRBD1. This CDR3 comprises 13 residues. The V segment lost 4 bases and the J segment 7 bases; nucleotides outside the gene matches: 5. The germline gives CDR1 SGHRS, CDR2 YFSETQ. The CDR3 DNA sequence: TGCGCCAGCAGCCTAACAGGGGACCAGCCCCAGCATTTT. It encodes CASSLTGDQPQHF.

The chain couples TRBV28 to TRBJ2-7; 8 bases fit TRBD1. Germline loops: CDR1 MDHEN, CDR2 SYDVKM. The V and J ends lost 6 bases and 3 bases, in that order; junction bases with no gene match: 7. CDR3 length: 14 residues. This chain's CDR3 is CASSSGQVLYEQYF. CDR3 nucleotide sequence: TGTGCCAGCAGCTCGGGACAGGTACTCTACGAGCAGTACTTC.

V and J are TRBV28 and TRBJ2-2; TRBD2 matches 14 bases. V was clipped by 7 bases and J by 6 bases; unmatched bases: 13. CDR3 length: 18 residues. Germline assignment: CDR1 MDHEN and CDR2 SYDVKM. The CDR3 region is CASTQTPTSGRVAGELFF. In DNA form, the CDR3 reads TGTGCCAGCACTCAAACCCCGACTAGCGGGAGGGTGGCCGGGGAGCTGTTTTTT.

The V and J genes are TRBV6-5 and TRBJ2-7; TRBD1 matches 7 bases. The V gene's germline CDR1 is MNHEY and CDR2 SVGAGI. V dropped 0 bases and J dropped 0; count of bases not matched to a gene: 5. The CDR3 has 16 amino acids. The CDR3 spells CASSYSRQGVSYEQYF. CDR3 nucleotides: TGTGCCAGCAGTTACTCGAGGCAGGGGGTCTCCTACGAGCAGTACTTC.

CDR3: CASSSGQATYNEQFF. The CDR3 coding sequence is TGTGCCAGCAGCTCCGGACAGGCTACATACAATGAGCAGTTCTTC. V is TRBV11-3 and J is TRBJ2-1, with 7 bases aligning to TRBD1. The junction had 7 bases not matched to a gene; V was cut back by 4 bases and J by 4 bases. Germline lookup yields CDR1 SGHNT and CDR2 YENEEA. The CDR3 loop spans 15 amino acids.

The chain combines TRBV19 with TRBJ1-2; D not resolved. The germline V and J ends were trimmed by 3 bases and 8 bases, with 10 bases remaining between them. This CDR3 comprises 12 residues. The germline V gene has CDR1 LNHDA and CDR2 SQIVND (reference sequence). The chain's CDR3 is CASSMFLEGYTF. The CDR3, as DNA: TGTGCCAGTAGTATGTTCCTAGAGGGCTACACCTTC.

J is TRBJ1-2 and V is TRBV9; D is undetermined. CDR3 size: 15 residues. In germline, CDR1 is SGDLS, CDR2 YYNGEE. Trimming stripped 0 bases from V and 4 bases from J, with 13 bases between. Here the CDR3 reads CASSVGQDSVYGYTF. CDR3 sequence (DNA): TGTGCCAGCAGCGTAGGACAAGATAGTGTCTATGGCTACACCTTC.

The gene calls are TRBV6-4 and TRBJ1-1, with TRBD1 matching 7 bases. Germline CDR1 is MRHNA and CDR2 is SNTAGT. The CDR3 is 14 amino acids. Unmatched junction bases numbered 8, after V lost 6 bases and J lost 4 bases. Here the CDR3 DNA reads TGTGCCAGCAGCTCGGACAGGTCCTCCACTGAAGCTTTCTTT. It translates to CASSSDRSSTEAFF.

The chain is built from TRBV5-1 and TRBJ2-3; 10 bases line up with TRBD1. The germline V gene encodes CDR1 SGHRS and CDR2 YFSETQ. Germline trimming cut 4 bases from V and 4 bases from J; bases unmatched to any gene: 6. The CDR3 sequence is 15 residues long. The CDR3 DNA reads TGCGCCAGCAGCATGGGACAGGGGTTCTCAGATACGCAGTATTTT. Its protein is CASSMGQGFSDTQYF.

J is TRBJ2-5 and V is TRBV3-1 (or the pseudogene TRBV3-2); a possible D gene is TRBD1 (5 bases). V was cut by 2 bases and J by 2 bases, with 6 bases left in between. In germline, CDR1 is LGHDT, CDR2 YNNKEL (reference sequence). This CDR3 is 13 amino acids long. In nucleotides, the CDR3 is TGTGCCAGCAGCCAACAGGGACAAGAGACCCAGTACTTC. Residues: CASSQQGQETQYF.

In its sample, this clone was seen a few times. The rearrangement links TRBV4-2 to TRBJ2-5; no clear D gene. CDR3 length: 14 amino acids. The V end lost 0 bases, the J end lost 5 bases, and 10 bases lay between the germline ends. Germline V lookup: CDR1 LGHNA, CDR2 YNFKEQ. CDR3 coding DNA: TGTGCCAGCAGCCAAGATTTGGCCCCCGAGACCCAGTACTTC. Protein: CASSQDLAPETQYF.

The V and J genes are TRBV28 and TRBJ1-2; D unclear. CDR3 length: 13 residues. Germline V gene data show CDR1 as MDHEN and CDR2 as SYDVKM. V dropped 2 bases and J dropped 4 bases, with 8 bases sitting between them. The chain's CDR3 is CASSLPVPYGYTF. CDR3 in DNA: TGTGCCAGCAGTTTACCAGTACCCTATGGCTACACCTTC.

This chain joins TRBV14 and TRBJ2-1, with TRBD2 identical over 8 bases. Per germline, CDR1 SGHDN and CDR2 FVKESK. This CDR3 contains 17 residues. V lost 0 bases to trimming and J lost 5 bases; unmatched junction nucleotides: 9. This CDR3 is CASSQEFSGRADNEQFF. CDR3 bases: TGTGCCAGCAGCCAAGAATTTTCCGGGAGGGCTGACAATGAGCAGTTCTTC.

The rearrangement uses TRBV28 and TRBJ1-5; D might be TRBD1 (6 bases). The CDR3 is 15 residues long. Trimming left V 6 bases short and J 3 bases short, with 15 bases between. Germline CDR1 is MDHEN and CDR2 is SYDVKM. The DNA for the CDR3 is TGTGCCAGCAGACGGCCAGGGGTTCCCAATCAGCCCCAGCATTTT. Amino acids: CASRRPGVPNQPQHF.

This clone was recorded once. CDR3 coding DNA: TGCGCCAGCAGCCCAGCACCAATCGACAGTTATAATTCACCCCTCCACTTT. This encodes CASSPAPIDSYNSPLHF. This chain joins TRBV5-1 and TRBJ1-6; D may be TRBD1 (5 bases). There are 17 residues in the CDR3. The germline gives CDR1 SGHRS, CDR2 YFSETQ. Trimming took 4 bases from V and 4 from J, leaving 18 bases between them.

V usage is TRBV3-1 (or the pseudogene TRBV3-2) and J usage is TRBJ2-5; the match to TRBD2 covers 16 bases. The CDR3 contains 14 residues. CDR1 and CDR2 (germline): LGHDT, YNNKEL (reference sequence). Germline trimming cut 5 bases from V and 14 bases from J; bases unmatched to any gene: 8. CDR3 sequence reads: CASSSGLAGGLIYF. The CDR3 region has the DNA TGTGCCAGCAGCTCGGGACTAGCGGGAGGGCTGATATACTTC.

The chain couples TRBV7-2 to TRBJ1-1, with D unresolved. V lost 5 bases and J 5 bases, leaving 15 bases between the germline ends. Germline CDR1 is SGHTA and CDR2 is FQGNSA. The CDR3 totals 14 residues. The chain's CDR3 is CASSPSVGVTEAFF. The CDR3 bases are TGTGCCAGCAGCCCCAGCGTCGGGGTAACTGAAGCTTTCTTT.

The V call is TRBV6-5, the J call TRBJ1-6; D unclear. CDR1 is MNHEY, CDR2 SVGAGI, per germline. CDR3 length: 13 amino acids. The V end was cut by 4 bases, the J end by 8 bases, with 9 bases between. The DNA for the CDR3 is TGTGCCAGCAGTTGGGCCTACTATTCACCCCTCCACTTT. Amino acid sequence: CASSWAYYSPLHF.

This clone showed up many times. V usage is TRBV6-6 and J usage is TRBJ1-5; no firm D call. CDR3 length equals 15 residues. Per germline, CDR1 MNHNY and CDR2 SVGAGI (reference sequence). Trimming removed 4 bases at V and 5 bases at J, with 15 bases between. CDR3 nucleotides: TGTGCCAGCAGTTCCACCGGAGGCGGGGATCAGCCCCAGCATTTT. Encoded protein: CASSSTGGGDQPQHF.

The chain employs TRBV5-5 and TRBJ2-1, with TRBD1 as a possible D gene (6 bases). This CDR3 is built from 15 residues. The V end was cut by 4 bases, the J end by 0 bases, with 11 bases between. From germline, CDR1 is SGHKS and CDR2 YYEKEE (reference sequence). In nucleotides, the CDR3 is TGTGCCAGCAGCCTCGACAGGAACTCCTACAATGAGCAGTTCTTC. The encoded protein is CASSLDRNSYNEQFF.

The J gene is TRBJ2-3, the V gene TRBV13; 7 nucleotides agree with TRBD2. The CDR3 is 19 residues long. Germline-derived CDR1 and CDR2 are PRHDT and FYEKMQ (reference sequence). V lost 5 bases and J lost 0; bases outside the gene matches: 17. The CDR3 sequence is CASSPTRAYFGGSTDTQYF. The CDR3 coding sequence is TGTGCCAGCAGCCCGACACGCGCCTACTTCGGGGGGAGCACAGATACGCAGTATTTT.

This clone has more than one count but fewer than ten. The J gene is TRBJ1-5, the V gene TRBV12-3 or TRBV12-4, with D perhaps matching TRBD1 (6 bases). The CDR3 totals 13 residues. Trimming left V 3 bases short and J 4 bases short, with 7 bases between. DNA of the CDR3: TGTGCCAGCAGTTTTCAGGGGAATCAGCCCCAGCATTTT. This encodes CASSFQGNQPQHF.

The chain combines TRBV30 with TRBJ1-5; no firm D call. Germline V gene lookup returns CDR1 GTSNPN and CDR2 SVGIG (reference sequence). The CDR3 totals 13 residues. Trimming stripped 3 bases from V and 9 bases from J, with 15 bases between. CDR3 amino acids: CAWRVSFNGPQHF. The DNA of the CDR3 is TGTGCCTGGAGAGTTTCCTTCAACGGGCCCCAGCATTTT.

This chain joins TRBV27 and TRBJ2-7; 10 nucleotides align to TRBD2. The junction had 5 bases not matched to a gene; V was cut back by 6 bases and J by 3 bases. The CDR3 runs to 14 residues. CDR1 is MNHEY, CDR2 SMNVEV, per germline (reference sequence). The CDR3 DNA reads as TGTGCCAGCAGGTACACTAGCGGGAACTACGAGCAGTACTTC. Translating it yields CASRYTSGNYEQYF.

Worth noting for this clone: No DNA is shown, since the ends of the CDR3 on it are uncertain; the CDR3 is the one TCRdb lists. J is TRBJ1-1 and V is TRBV7-2; the table names TRBD1, a call not compared with the DNA. The CDR3 is made up of 16 amino acids, end residues included. Germline CDR1 SGHTA, CDR2 FQGNSA. CDR3 sequence: CASSFGPGRGGTEAFF.

A few counts support this clone. The DNA is left out, because the CDR3 cannot be placed on it with certainty; the CDR3 is given as TCRdb lists it. V gene TRBV28 combines with J gene TRBJ1-5; the table's D gene call, TRBD1, was not cross checked with the DNA. Both ends counted, the CDR3 spans 14 residues. Germline CDR1 MDHEN, CDR2 SYDVKM. The CDR3 spells CASILDRGDQPQHF.

V and J are TRBV30 and TRBJ1-3; D is undetermined. Germline V lookup: CDR1 GTSNPN, CDR2 SVGIG (reference sequence). Trimming shortened V by 0 bases and J by 2 bases, and 11 bases separated the two germline ends. The CDR3 loop spans 15 amino acids. Written as DNA, the CDR3 is TGTGCCTGGAGTGTAATGTCCGAGACTGGAAACACCATATATTTT. Translating gives CAWSVMSETGNTIYF.